The T cell receptor beta chain under discussion was sequenced for a study of blood T cell repertoires in COVID-19. For the study at large: In each case, the material was cDNA or gDNA derived from T cells, B-cell-depleted T cells, or PBMCs.

This clone has more than one count but fewer than ten. Original data processing: Counts of nucleated cells, estimated from reference gene primer amplification, were obtained. Generated by immunoSEQ multiplex PCR, the TCRdb table keeps only in-frame clones and is missing some. V and J calls and clone size come straight from that table; D and trimming were deduced from the DNA. The sample shows tens of thousands of clones, roughly 71% of them seen only once. Germline assignment: CDR1 SGHDT and CDR2 YYEEEE. The CDR3 is 17 amino acids. V dropped 3 bases and J dropped 5; count of bases not matched to a gene: 14.

Sequencing input: peripheral blood. V and J are TRBV5-6 and TRBJ2-5, with 9 positions matching TRBD2. The sequence was obtained from a man older than 75 with acute or convalescent COVID-19. This chain's CDR3 is CASSSLDSGSWEETQYF. For the CDR3, the DNA is TGTGCCAGCAGCTCCCTGGATAGCGGGAGCTGGGAGGAGACCCAGTACTTC.